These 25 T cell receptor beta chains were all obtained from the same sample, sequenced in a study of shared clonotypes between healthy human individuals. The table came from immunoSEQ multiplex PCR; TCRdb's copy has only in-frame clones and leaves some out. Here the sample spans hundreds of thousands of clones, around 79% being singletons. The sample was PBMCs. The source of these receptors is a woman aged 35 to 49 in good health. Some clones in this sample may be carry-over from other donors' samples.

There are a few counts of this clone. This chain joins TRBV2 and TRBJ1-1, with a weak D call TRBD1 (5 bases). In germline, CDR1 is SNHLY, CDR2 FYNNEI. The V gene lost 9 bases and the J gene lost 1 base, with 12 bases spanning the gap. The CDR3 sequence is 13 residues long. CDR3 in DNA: TGTGCCAGTAAGGGACTGCAGAACACTGAAGCTTTCTTT. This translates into CASKGLQNTEAFF.

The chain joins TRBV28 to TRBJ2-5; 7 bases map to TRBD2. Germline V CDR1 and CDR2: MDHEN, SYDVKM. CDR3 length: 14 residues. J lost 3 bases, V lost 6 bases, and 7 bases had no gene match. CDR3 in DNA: TGTGCCAGCAGGGCTAGCGGCGATGAAGAGACCCAGTACTTC. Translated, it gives CASRASGDEETQYF.

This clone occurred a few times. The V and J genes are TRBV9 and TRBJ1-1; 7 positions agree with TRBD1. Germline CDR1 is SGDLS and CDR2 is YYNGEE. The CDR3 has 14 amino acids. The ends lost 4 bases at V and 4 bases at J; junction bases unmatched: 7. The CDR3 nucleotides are TGTGCCAGCAGCCCGCGACAGGGAGCCACTGAAGCTTTCTTT. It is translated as CASSPRQGATEAFF.

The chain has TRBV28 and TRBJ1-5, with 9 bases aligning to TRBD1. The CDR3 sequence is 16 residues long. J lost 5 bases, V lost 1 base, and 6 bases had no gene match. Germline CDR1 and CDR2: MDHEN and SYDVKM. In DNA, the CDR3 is TGTGCCAGCAGTTTATCTGACAGGGGGATGGATCAGCCCCAGCATTTT. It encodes CASSLSDRGMDQPQHF.

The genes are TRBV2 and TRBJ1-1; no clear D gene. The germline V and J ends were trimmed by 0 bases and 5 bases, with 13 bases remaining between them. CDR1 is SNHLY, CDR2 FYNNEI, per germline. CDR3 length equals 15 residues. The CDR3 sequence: CASSEARVTITEAFF. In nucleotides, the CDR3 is TGTGCCAGCAGTGAAGCGCGGGTAACCATTACTGAAGCTTTCTTT. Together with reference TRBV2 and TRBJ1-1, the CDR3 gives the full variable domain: EPEVTQTPSHQVTQMGQEVILRCVPISNHLYFYWYRQILGQKVEFLVSFYNNEISEKSEIFDDQFSVERPDGSNFTLKIRSTKLEDSAMYFCASSEARVTITEAFFGQGTRLTVV.

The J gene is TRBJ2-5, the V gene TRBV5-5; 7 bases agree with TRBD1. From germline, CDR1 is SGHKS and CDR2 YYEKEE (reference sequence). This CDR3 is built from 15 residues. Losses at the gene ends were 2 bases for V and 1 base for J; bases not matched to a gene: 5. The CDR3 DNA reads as TGTGCCAGCAGCTTTGGCAGGGGGAGCCAAGAGACCCAGTACTTC. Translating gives CASSFGRGSQETQYF.

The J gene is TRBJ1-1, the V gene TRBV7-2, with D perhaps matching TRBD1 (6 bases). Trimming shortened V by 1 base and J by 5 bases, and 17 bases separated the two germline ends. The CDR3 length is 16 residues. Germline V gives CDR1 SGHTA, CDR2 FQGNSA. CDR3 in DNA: TGTGCCAGCAGCTTAGGGGGAGGGGGTGCACTGACTGAAGCTTTCTTT. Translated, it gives CASSLGGGGALTEAFF. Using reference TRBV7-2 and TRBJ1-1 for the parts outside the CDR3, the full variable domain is GAGVSQSPSNKVTEKGKDVELRCDPISGHTALYWYRQSLGQGLEFLIYFQGNSAPDKSGLPSDRFSAERTGGSVSTLTIQRTQQEDSAVYLCASSLGGGGALTEAFFGQGTRLTVV.

For the CDR3, the DNA is TGTGCCAGCAGCACGGGGACAGGGGGCTTCCACAATGAGCAGTTCTTC. Amino acids: CASSTGTGGFHNEQFF. The V and J genes are TRBV5-6 and TRBJ2-1; 12 nucleotides agree with TRBD1. This CDR3 has 16 amino acids. The V gene end was trimmed by 4 bases and the J gene end by 5 bases; junction bases not matched to a gene: 7. CDR1 and CDR2 from the germline V gene are SGHDT and YYEEEE.

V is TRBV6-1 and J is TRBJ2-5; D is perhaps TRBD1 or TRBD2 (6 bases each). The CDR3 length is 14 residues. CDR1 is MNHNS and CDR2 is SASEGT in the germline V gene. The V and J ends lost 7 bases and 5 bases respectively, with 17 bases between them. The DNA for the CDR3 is TGTGCCAGCATAGGGGGGAGCGTTGAGGAGACCCAGTACTTC. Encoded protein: CASIGGSVEETQYF.

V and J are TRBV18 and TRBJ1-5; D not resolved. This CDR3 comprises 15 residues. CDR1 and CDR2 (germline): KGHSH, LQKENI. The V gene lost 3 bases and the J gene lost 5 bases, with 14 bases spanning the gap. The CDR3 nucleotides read TGTGCCAGCTCACCCACGGAATCGCAGGATCAGCCCCAGCATTTT. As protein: CASSPTESQDQPQHF. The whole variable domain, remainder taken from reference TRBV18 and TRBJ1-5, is NAGVMQNPRHLVRRRGQEARLRCSPMKGHSHVYWYRQLPEEGLKFMVYLQKENIIDESGMPKERFSAEFPKEGPSILRIQQVVRGDSAAYFCASSPTESQDQPQHFGDGTRLSIL.

In DNA, the CDR3 is TGTGCCAGCAAGCTTCCCTATAGCAATCAGCCCCAGCATTTT. Translation gives CASKLPYSNQPQHF. The rearrangement links TRBV28 to TRBJ1-5; D uncertain. V was shortened by 7 bases and J by 0 bases, with 10 bases between the two germline ends. Germline CDR1 is MDHEN and CDR2 is SYDVKM. This CDR3 region has 14 residues.

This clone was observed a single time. The CDR3 DNA follows: TGTGCCAGCAGCGTATCGCCAGGACTAGCCTACAATGAGCAGTTCTTC. It codes for CASSVSPGLAYNEQFF. The chain employs TRBV7-2 and TRBJ2-1, with 7 bases that match TRBD2. The junction had 9 bases not matched to a gene; V was cut back by 5 bases and J by 2 bases. Germline assignment: CDR1 SGHTA and CDR2 FQGNSA. The length of the CDR3 is 16 residues.

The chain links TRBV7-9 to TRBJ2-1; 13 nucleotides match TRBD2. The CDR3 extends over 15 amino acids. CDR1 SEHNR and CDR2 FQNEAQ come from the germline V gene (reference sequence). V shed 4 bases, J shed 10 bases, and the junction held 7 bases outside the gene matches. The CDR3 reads CASSSVGTSGTEQFF. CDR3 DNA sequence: TGTGCCAGCAGCTCCGTCGGGACTAGCGGGACCGAGCAGTTCTTC.

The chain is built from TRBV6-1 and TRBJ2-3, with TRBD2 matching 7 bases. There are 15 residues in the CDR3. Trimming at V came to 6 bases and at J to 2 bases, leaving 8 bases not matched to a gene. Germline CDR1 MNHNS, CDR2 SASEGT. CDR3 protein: CASSLQAGITDTQYF. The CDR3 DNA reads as TGTGCCAGCAGCCTTCAAGCGGGAATCACAGATACGCAGTATTTT.

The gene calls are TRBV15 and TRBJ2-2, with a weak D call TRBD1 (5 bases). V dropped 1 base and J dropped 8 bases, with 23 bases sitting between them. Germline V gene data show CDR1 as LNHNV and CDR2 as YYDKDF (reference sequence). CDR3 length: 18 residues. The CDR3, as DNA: TGTGCCACCAGCAGAGCAGCCTCTGGGGCCAGGGCGGAGGGGGAGCTGTTTTTT. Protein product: CATSRAASGARAEGELFF.

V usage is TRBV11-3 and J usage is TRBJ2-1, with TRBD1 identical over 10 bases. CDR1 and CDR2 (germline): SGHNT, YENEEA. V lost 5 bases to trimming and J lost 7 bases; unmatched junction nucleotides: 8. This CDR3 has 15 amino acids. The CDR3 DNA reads TGTGCCAGCAGCACCGGGACAGGGGTTGGGAATGAGCAGTTCTTC. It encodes CASSTGTGVGNEQFF.

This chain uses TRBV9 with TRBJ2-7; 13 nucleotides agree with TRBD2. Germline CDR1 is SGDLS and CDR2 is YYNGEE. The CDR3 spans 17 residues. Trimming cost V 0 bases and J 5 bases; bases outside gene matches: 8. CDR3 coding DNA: TGTGCCAGCAGCGTAGGACTAGCGGGGGGTGGACGCCACGAGCAGTACTTC. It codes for CASSVGLAGGGRHEQYF.

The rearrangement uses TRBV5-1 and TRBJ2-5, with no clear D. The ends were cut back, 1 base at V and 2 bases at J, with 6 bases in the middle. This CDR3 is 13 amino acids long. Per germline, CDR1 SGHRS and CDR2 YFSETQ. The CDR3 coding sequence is TGCGCCAGCAGCTTGTTGCAGCAAGAGACCCAGTACTTC. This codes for CASSLLQQETQYF.

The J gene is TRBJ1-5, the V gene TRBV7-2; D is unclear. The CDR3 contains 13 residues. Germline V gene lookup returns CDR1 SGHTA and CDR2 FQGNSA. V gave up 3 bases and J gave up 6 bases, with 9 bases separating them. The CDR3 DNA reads TGTGCCAGCAGCTTCGGGTATGCTCAGCCCCAGCATTTT. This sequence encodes CASSFGYAQPQHF.

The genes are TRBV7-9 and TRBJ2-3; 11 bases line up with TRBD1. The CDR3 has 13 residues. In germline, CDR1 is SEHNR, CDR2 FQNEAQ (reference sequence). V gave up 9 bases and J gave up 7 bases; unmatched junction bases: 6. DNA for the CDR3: TGTGCCAGTCTGGGGGACAGGGGGAATACGCAGTATTTT. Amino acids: CASLGDRGNTQYF.

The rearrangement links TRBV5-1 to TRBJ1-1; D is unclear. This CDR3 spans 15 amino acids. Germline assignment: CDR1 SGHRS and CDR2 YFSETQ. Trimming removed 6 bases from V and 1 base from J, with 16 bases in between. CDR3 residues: CASTSGAAANTEAFF. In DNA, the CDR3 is TGCGCCAGCACTTCGGGAGCAGCGGCGAACACTGAAGCTTTCTTT.

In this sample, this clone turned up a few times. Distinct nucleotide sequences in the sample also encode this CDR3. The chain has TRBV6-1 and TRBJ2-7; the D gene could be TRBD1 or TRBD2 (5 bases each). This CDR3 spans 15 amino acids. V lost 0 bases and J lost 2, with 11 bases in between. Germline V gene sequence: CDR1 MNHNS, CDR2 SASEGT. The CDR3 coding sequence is TGTGCCAGCAGTGAAGCAGGGACGGGTGCCTACGAGCAGTACTTC. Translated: CASSEAGTGAYEQYF.

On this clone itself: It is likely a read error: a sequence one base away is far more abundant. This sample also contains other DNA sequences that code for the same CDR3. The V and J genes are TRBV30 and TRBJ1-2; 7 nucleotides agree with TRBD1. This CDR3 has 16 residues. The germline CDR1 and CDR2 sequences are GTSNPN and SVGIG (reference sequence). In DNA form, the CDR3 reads TGCGCCTGGAGTGTCAACCCACAGGGGACTCACTATGGCTACACCTTC. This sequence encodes CAWSVNPQGTHYGYTF.

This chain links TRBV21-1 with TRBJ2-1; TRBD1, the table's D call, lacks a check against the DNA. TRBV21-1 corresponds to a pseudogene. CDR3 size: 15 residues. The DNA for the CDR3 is TGTGCCAGCAGCAAAATCGGACAGGGGGCCGATGAGCAGTTCTTC. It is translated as CASSKIGQGADEQFF.

The CDR3 nucleotides read TGTGCCAGCAACGGACTACCCCGCACAGATACGCAGTATTTT. Residues: CASNGLPRTDTQYF. The chain carries TRBV27 and TRBJ2-3, with D perhaps matching TRBD2 (6 bases). There are 14 residues in the CDR3. Germline CDR1 MNHEY, CDR2 SMNVEV (reference sequence). Trimming pared 7 bases from V and 1 base from J, leaving 12 bases between.